These 14 T cell receptor beta chains were sequenced from one sample in a study of Graves' ophthalmopathy and Graves' hyperthyroidism. Investigators amplified TCR beta CDR3 regions from RNA transcripts. RT-PCR was first run with HTBI primers, then multiplex PCR in a second round. TCRdb itself ran the multiplex PCR reads through MiXCR, one entry per CDR3 protein. The data hold about 25,000 distinct CDR3 sequences, with about 50% observed a single time. Sequencing used peripheral blood. These receptors all stem from an adult woman with stable Graves' hyperthyroidism.

The rearrangement uses TRBV5-1 and TRBJ2-2; D gene uncertain. Trimming took 4 bases from V and 6 from J, leaving 10 bases between them. This CDR3 spans 13 amino acids. The germline gives CDR1 SGHRS, CDR2 YFSETQ. The CDR3 region is CASSPQTAGELFF. In DNA, the CDR3 is TGCGCCAGCAGCCCACAGACGGCCGGGGAGCTGTTTTTT.

The chain is built from TRBV6-5 and TRBJ2-5; 13 nucleotides line up with TRBD2. The CDR3 spans 17 residues. Germline CDR1 and CDR2: MNHEY and SVGAGI. The junction had 14 bases not matched to a gene; V was cut back by 8 bases and J by 5 bases. The CDR3 sequence is CASWAGTSGIWGETQYF. The CDR3 bases are TGTGCCAGCTGGGCCGGGACTAGCGGGATATGGGGTGAGACCCAGTACTTC.

The chain joins TRBV5-1 to TRBJ2-3, with D possibly called TRBD1 or TRBD2 (6 bases each). The V end was cut by 0 bases, the J end by 11 bases, with 22 bases between. CDR3 length equals 16 residues. CDR1 and CDR2 from the germline V gene are SGHRS and YFSETQ. The CDR3 DNA reads as TGCGCCAGCAGCTTGGCCATGGGGGGCAAGTACAATGAGCAGTATTTT. Residues: CASSLAMGGKYNEQYF.

This clonotype qualifies as medium-sized. The genes are TRBV10-1 and TRBJ2-3, with 7 bases lining up with TRBD1. This CDR3 is 14 amino acids long. V lost 5 bases and J lost 4; bases outside the gene matches: 6. Germline CDR1 WNHNN, CDR2 SYGVQD (reference sequence). CDR3 sequence (DNA): TGCGCCAGCAGTACTACAGGGGAATCAGATACGCAGTATTTT. It is translated as CASSTTGESDTQYF.

This clonotype was detected once. The CDR3 sequence: CASSLVSGSYNEQFF. CDR3 in DNA: TGTGCCAGCAGCTTAGTTTCGGGATCCTACAATGAGCAGTTCTTC. V and J are TRBV11-2 and TRBJ2-1, with D tentatively TRBD2 (5 bases). V was pared by 1 base and J by 1 base, with 8 bases between. CDR3 size: 15 residues. CDR1 and CDR2 (germline): SGHAT, FQNNGV.

The rearrangement uses TRBV4-1 and TRBJ2-5; D is possibly TRBD2 (6 bases). The CDR3 is made up of 14 amino acids. Germline CDR1 MGHRA, CDR2 YSYEKL. V was trimmed by 3 bases and J by 5 bases, leaving 13 bases between them. CDR3 residues: CASSHGPRGETQYF. CDR3 DNA: TGCGCCAGCAGCCATGGACCTCGGGGGGAGACCCAGTACTTC.

The CDR3 coding sequence is TGTGCCAGTAGTGGACAGGGGCAAAATACACCCCTCCACTTT. Its protein is CASSGQGQNTPLHF. The chain carries TRBV19 and TRBJ1-6, with 9 nucleotides matching TRBD1. V dropped 5 bases and J dropped 11; count of bases not matched to a gene: 7. This CDR3 has 14 amino acids. The germline V gene encodes CDR1 LNHDA and CDR2 SQIVND (reference sequence).

The J gene is TRBJ1-2, the V gene TRBV20-1; D is undetermined. Looked up from germline, CDR1 is DFQATT and CDR2 is SNEGSKA (reference sequence). The length of the CDR3 is 13 residues. In DNA, the CDR3 is TGCAGGCTAAAGCCACCGCTGTTCAGTGGCTACACCTTC. It specifies CRLKPPLFSGYTF.

As concerns this clonotype: Since the CDR3 does not end with the conserved phenylalanine or tryptophan, this likely comes from a read error. The chain is built from TRBV5-1 and TRBJ2-5, with TRBD2 matching 8 bases. This CDR3 region has 14 residues. Trimming removed 4 bases from V and 2 bases from J; junction bases left unmatched: 4. Germline CDR1 and CDR2: SGHRS and YFSETQ. CDR3 sequence (DNA): TGCGCCAGCAGCCCCCGGGAGGGACAAGAGACCCAGTACTGC. Translating it yields CASSPREGQETQYC.

This clonotype was seen ten or more times. Here the CDR3 DNA reads TGTGCCAGCAGTTACTCTTCAGGGGGCACTGAAGCTTTCTTT. Translated, it gives CASSYSSGGTEAFF. The V call is TRBV6-5, the J call TRBJ1-1; TRBD1 matches at 7 bases. From germline, CDR1 is MNHEY and CDR2 SVGAGI. The J segment lost 4 bases and the V segment lost 0 bases, leaving 2 bases of the junction unmatched. This CDR3 contains 14 residues.

Turning to this clonotype: One end of the junction fails to match germline, which may point to a read error. This chain joins TRBV7-3 and TRBJ2-3; D is uncertain. Germline V gene data show CDR1 as SGHTA and CDR2 as FQGTGA. The CDR3 is 12 residues long. The CDR3 DNA follows: TGTGCCATCAGCTCCCACACAGATACTCAGTATTTT. It specifies CAISSHTDTQYF.

This clonotype showed up just a few times. The chain recombines TRBV7-6 with TRBJ2-3; no clear D. The CDR3 contains 15 residues. Germline lookup yields CDR1 SGHVS and CDR2 FNYEAQ. The ends were cut back, 2 bases at V and 4 bases at J, with 13 bases in the middle. As DNA, the CDR3 is TGTGCCAGCAGCTTATATTCAGTATCGTCAGATACGCAGTATTTT. Its protein is CASSLYSVSSDTQYF.

This clonotype was recorded at least ten times. A much larger clone sits a single nucleotide away, making a read error possible. The chain has TRBV20-1 and TRBJ2-7; 7 nucleotides align to TRBD1. Germline V lookup: CDR1 DFQATT, CDR2 SNEGSKA (reference sequence). J gave up 2 bases and V 1 base, and 14 bases lay outside the gene matches. CDR3 length: 17 amino acids. The CDR3 sequence is CSARGIHRGRSAYEQYF. In DNA, the CDR3 is TGCAGTGCTAGAGGCATACACAGGGGAAGGAGCGCCTACGAGCAGTACTTC.

The gene calls are TRBV19 and TRBJ1-1, with D uncertain. The CDR3 length is 14 residues. The V end lost 7 bases, the J end lost 3 bases, and 15 bases lay between the germline ends. CDR1 and CDR2 from the germline V gene are LNHDA and SQIVND (reference sequence). The CDR3 region has the DNA TGTGCCAGTAATATTGGAGTTGGGGACACTGAAGCTTTCTTT. Residues: CASNIGVGDTEAFF.